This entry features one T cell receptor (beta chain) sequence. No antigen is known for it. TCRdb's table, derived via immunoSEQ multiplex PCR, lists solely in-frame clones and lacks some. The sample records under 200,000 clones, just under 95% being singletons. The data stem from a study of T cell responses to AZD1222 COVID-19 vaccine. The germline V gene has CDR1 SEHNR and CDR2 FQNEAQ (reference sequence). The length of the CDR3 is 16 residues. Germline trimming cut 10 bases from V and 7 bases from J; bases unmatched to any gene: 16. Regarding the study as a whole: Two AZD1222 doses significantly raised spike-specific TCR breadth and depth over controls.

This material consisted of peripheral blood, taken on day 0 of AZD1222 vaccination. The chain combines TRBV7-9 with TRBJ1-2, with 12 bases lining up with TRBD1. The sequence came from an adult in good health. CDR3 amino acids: CAIQSGQGAILGGYTF. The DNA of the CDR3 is TGTGCCATCCAGTCGGGACAGGGGGCGATATTAGGTGGCTACACCTTC. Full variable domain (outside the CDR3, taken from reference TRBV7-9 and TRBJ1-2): DTGVSQNPRHKITKRGQNVTFRCDPISEHNRLYWYRQTLGQGPEFLTYFQNEAQLEKSRLLSDRFSAERPKGSFSTLEIQRTEQGDSAMYLCAIQSGQGAILGGYTFGSGTRLTVV.